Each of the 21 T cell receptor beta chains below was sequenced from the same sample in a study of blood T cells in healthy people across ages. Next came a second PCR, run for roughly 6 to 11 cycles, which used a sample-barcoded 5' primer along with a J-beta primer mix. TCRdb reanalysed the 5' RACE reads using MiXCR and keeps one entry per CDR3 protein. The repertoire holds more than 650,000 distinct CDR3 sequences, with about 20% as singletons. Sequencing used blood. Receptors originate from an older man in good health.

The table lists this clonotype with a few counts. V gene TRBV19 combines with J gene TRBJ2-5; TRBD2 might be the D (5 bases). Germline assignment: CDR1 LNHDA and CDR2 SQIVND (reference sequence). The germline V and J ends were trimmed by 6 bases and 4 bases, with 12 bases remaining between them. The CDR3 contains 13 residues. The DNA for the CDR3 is TGTGCCAGTAGGAGAGAGGGCACAGAGACCCAGTACTTC. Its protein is CASRREGTETQYF.

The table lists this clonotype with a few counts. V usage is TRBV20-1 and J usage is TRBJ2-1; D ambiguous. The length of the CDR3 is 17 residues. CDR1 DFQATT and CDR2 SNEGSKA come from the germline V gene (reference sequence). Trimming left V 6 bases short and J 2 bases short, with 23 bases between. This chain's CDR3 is CSAPEQNGAVAYNEQFF. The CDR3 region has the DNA TGCAGTGCCCCAGAACAAAATGGCGCGGTTGCCTACAATGAGCAGTTCTTC.

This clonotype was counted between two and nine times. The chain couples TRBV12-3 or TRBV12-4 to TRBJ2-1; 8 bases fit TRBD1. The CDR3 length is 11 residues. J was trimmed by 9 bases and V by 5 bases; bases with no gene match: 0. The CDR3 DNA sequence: TGTGCCAGCAGTGGGACAGGTGAGCAGTTCTTC. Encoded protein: CASSGTGEQFF.

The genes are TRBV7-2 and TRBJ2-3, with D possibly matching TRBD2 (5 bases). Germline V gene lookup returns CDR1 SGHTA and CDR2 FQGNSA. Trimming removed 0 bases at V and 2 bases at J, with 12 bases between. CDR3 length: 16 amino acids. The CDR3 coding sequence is TGTGCCAGCAGCTTAGCTAGAGACGGGAACACAGATACGCAGTATTTT. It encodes CASSLARDGNTDTQYF.

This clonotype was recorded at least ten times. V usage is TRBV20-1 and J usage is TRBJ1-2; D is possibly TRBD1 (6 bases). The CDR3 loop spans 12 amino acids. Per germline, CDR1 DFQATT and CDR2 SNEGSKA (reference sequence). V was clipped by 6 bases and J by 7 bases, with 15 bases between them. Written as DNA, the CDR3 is TGCAGTGCCGGGACACCCAATGGTGGCTACACCTTC. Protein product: CSAGTPNGGYTF.

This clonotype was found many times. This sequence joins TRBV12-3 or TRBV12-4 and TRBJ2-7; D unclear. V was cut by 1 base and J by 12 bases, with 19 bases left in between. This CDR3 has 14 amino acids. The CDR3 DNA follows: TGTGCCAGCAGTTTAGGGCAGGTGGATCTACGAATGTACTTC. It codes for CASSLGQVDLRMYF.

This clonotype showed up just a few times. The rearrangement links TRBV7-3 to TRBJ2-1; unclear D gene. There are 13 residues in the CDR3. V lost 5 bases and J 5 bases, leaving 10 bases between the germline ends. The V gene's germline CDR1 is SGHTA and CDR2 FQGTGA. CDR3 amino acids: CASSPGRDNEQFF. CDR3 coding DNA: TGTGCCAGCAGCCCCGGACGGGACAATGAGCAGTTCTTC.

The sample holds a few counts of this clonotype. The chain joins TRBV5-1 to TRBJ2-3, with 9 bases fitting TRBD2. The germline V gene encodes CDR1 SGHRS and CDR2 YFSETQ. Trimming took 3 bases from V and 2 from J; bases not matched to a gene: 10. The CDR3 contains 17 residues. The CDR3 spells CASSSPPGTSFTDTQYF. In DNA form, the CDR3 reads TGCGCCAGCAGCTCCCCCCCCGGGACTAGCTTCACAGATACGCAGTATTTT.

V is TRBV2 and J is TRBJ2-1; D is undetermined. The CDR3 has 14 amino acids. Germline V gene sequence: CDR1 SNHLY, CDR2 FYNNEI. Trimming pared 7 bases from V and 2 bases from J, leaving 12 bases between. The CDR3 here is CASTRVPTYNEQFF. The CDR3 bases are TGTGCCAGCACCCGGGTCCCTACCTACAATGAGCAGTTCTTC.

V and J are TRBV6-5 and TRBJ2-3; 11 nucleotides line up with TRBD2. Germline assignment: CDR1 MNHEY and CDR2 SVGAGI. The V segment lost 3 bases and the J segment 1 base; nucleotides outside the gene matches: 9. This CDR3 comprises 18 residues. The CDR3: CASSYPLAGGRGTDTQYF. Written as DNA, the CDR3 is TGTGCCAGCAGTTATCCTTTAGCGGGGGGGCGGGGCACAGATACGCAGTATTTT.

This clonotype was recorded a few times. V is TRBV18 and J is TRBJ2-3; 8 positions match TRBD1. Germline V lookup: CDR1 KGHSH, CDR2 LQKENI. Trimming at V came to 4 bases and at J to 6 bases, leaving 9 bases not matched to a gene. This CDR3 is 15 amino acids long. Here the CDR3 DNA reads TGTGCCAGCTCACGCCGGACAGGGATCACTGATACGCAGTATTTT. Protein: CASSRRTGITDTQYF.

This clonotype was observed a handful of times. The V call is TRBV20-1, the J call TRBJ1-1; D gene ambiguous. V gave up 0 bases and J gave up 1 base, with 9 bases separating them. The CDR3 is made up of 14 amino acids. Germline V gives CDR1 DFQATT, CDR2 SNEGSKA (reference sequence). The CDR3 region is CSARDASGNTEAFF. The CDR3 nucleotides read TGCAGTGCTAGAGATGCCTCCGGGAACACTGAAGCTTTCTTT.

CDR3 residues: CASSISAGYNEKLFF. CDR3 sequence (DNA): TGTGCCAGTAGTATATCGGCGGGGTATAATGAAAAACTGTTTTTT. The genes are TRBV19 and TRBJ1-4, with D uncertain. CDR1 is LNHDA, CDR2 SQIVND, per germline (reference sequence). CDR3 length equals 15 residues. The ends were cut back, 2 bases at V and 4 bases at J, with 11 bases in the middle.

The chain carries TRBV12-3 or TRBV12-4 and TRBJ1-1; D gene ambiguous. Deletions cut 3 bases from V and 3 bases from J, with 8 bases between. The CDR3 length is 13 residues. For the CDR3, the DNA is TGTGCCAGCAGTTTGCGGGTAGACACTGAAGCTTTCTTT. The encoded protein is CASSLRVDTEAFF.

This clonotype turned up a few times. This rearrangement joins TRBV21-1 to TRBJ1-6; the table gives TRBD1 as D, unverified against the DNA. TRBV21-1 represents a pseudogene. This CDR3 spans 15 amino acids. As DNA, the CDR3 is TGTGCCAGCAGCTTTCACAGGGTCGCAAATTCACCCCTCCACTTT. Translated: CASSFHRVANSPLHF.

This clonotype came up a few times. The CDR3 here is CASSRRTEQFF. The DNA of the CDR3 is TGTGCCAGCAGTCGAAGGACTGAGCAGTTCTTC. The chain is built from TRBV12-3 or TRBV12-4 and TRBJ2-7; no reliable D call. TRBJ2-1 matches the DNA end more closely, so the J call is doubtful. The CDR3 contains 11 residues.

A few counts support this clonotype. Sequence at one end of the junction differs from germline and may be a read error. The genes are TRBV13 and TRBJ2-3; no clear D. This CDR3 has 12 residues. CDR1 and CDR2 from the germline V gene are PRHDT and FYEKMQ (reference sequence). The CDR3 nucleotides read TGTGCCAGCAGCACCTCGAACATCAGCCCGGTTTTT. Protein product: CASSTSNISPVF.

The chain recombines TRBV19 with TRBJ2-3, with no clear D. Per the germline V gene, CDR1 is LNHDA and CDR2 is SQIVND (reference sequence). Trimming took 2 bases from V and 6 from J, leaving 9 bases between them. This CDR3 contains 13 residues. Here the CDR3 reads CASSIRGSDTQYF. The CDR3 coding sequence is TGTGCCAGTAGTATAAGAGGCTCCGATACGCAGTATTTT.

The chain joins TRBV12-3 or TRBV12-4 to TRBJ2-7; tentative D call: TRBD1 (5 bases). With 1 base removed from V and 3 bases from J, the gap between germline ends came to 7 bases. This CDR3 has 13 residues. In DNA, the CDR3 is TGTGCCAGCAGTTTAGAAAGGGGCTACGAGCAGTACGTC. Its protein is CASSLERGYEQYV.

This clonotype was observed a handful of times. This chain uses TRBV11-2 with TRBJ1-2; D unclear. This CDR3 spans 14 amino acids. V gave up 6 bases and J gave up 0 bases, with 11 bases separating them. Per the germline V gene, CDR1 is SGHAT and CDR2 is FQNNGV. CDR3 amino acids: CASRPILANYGYTF. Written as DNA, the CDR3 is TGTGCCAGCAGACCGATATTAGCTAACTATGGCTACACCTTC.

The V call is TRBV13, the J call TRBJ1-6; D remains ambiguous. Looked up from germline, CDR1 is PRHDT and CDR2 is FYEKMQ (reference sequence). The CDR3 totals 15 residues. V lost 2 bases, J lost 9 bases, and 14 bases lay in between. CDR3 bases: TGTGCCAGCAGCTTAATGGGAGGGTCCAGTTCACCCCTCCACTTT. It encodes CASSLMGGSSSPLHF.